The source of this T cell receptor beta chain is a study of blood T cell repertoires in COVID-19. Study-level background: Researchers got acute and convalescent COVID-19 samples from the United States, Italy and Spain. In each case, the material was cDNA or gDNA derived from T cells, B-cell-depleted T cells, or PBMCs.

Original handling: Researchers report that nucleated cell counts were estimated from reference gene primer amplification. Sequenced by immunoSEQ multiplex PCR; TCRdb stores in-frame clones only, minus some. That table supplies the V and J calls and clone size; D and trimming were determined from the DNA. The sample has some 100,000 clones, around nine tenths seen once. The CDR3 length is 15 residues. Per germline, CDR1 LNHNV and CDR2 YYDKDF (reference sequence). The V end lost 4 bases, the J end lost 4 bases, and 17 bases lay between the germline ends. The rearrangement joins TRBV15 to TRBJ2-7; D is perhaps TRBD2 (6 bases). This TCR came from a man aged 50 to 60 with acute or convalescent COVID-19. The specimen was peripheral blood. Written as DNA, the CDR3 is TGTGCCACCAGCACAAAACGGGACTCGGTATACGAGCAGTACTTC. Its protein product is CATSTKRDSVYEQYF.